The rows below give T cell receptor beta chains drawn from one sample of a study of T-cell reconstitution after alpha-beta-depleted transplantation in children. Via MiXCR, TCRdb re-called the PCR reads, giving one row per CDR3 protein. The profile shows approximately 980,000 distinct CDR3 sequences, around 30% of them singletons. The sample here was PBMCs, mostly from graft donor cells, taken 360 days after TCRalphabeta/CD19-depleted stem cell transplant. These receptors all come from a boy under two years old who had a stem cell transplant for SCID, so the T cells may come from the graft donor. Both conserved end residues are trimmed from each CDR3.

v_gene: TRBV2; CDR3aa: ASSLQGWSSYEQY
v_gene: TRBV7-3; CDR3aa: ASSPPGLAGGGYNEQF
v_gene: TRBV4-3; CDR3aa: ASSQDSSRQGYSGANVLT
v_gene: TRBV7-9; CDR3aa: ASSFLSGGGSDTQY
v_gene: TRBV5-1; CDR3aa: ASRLDASTDTQY
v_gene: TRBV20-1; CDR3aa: SASGVSSYEQY
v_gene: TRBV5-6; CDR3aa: ASSSSHRGEQF
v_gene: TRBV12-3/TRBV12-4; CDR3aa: ASTTALGRDRGETQY
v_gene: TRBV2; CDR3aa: ASNGQGQNEQF
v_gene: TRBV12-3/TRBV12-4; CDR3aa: ASSGTSGGAYNEQF